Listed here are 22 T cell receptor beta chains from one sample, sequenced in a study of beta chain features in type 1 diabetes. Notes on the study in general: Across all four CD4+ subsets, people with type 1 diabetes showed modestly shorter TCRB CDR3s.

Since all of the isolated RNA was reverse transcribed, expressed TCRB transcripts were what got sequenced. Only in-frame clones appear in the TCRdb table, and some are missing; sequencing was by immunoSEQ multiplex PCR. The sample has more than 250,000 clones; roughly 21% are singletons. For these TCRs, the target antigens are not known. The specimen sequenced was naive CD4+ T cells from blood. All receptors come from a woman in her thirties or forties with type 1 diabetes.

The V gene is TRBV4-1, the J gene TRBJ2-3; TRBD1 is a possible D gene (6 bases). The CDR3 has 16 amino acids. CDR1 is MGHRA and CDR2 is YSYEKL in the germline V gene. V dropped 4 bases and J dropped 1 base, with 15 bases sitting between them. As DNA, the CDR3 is TGCGCCAGCAGCCTCCAATGGGGGCAGCGCACAGATACGCAGTATTTT. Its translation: CASSLQWGQRTDTQYF.

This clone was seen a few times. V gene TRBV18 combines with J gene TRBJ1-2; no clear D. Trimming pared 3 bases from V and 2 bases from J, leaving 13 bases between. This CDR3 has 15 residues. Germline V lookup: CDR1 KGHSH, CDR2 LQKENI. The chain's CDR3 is CASSPDSTGNYGYTF. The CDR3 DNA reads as TGTGCCAGCTCACCCGACTCGACCGGCAACTATGGCTACACCTTC.

The CDR3 reads CASSAELDGIFGDGYTF. CDR3 coding DNA: TGTGCCAGCAGCGCAGAGTTGGACGGGATCTTCGGAGATGGCTACACCTTC. The chain combines TRBV9 with TRBJ1-2; D not certain. Trimming took off 3 bases at V and 6 bases at J, with 24 bases between the two ends. The CDR3 is made up of 17 amino acids. Germline CDR1 SGDLS, CDR2 YYNGEE.

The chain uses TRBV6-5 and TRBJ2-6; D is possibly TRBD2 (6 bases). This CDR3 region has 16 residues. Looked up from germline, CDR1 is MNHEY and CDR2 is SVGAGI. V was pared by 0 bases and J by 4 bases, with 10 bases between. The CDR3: CASSYSAAGGANVLTF. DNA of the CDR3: TGTGCCAGCAGTTACTCCGCCGCGGGAGGGGCCAACGTCCTGACTTTC.

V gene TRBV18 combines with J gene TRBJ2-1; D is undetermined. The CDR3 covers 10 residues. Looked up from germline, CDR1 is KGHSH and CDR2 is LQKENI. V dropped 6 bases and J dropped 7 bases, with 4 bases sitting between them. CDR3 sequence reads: CASSANEQFF. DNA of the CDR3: TGTGCCAGCTCGGCAAATGAGCAGTTCTTC.

CDR3 nucleotide sequence: TGTGCCAGCAGCTTAACGGGACAGGGAGTGGAGACCCAGTACTTC. It specifies CASSLTGQGVETQYF. This rearrangement joins TRBV7-2 to TRBJ2-5; TRBD1 matches 9 bases. Trimming removed 2 bases from V and 5 bases from J; junction bases left unmatched: 6. The germline CDR1 and CDR2 sequences are SGHTA and FQGNSA. This CDR3 comprises 15 residues. Filled out from reference TRBV7-2 and TRBJ2-5, the complete variable domain reads GAGVSQSPSNKVTEKGKDVELRCDPISGHTALYWYRQSLGQGLEFLIYFQGNSAPDKSGLPSDRFSAERTGGSVSTLTIQRTQQEDSAVYLCASSLTGQGVETQYFGPGTRLLVL.

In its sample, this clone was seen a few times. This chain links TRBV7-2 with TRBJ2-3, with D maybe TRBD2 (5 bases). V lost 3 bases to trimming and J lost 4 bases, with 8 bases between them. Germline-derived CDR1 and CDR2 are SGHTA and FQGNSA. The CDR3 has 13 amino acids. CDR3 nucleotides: TGTGCCAGCAGCTTCGCCGGGGCAGATACGCAGTATTTT. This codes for CASSFAGADTQYF. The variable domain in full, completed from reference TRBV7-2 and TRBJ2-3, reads GAGVSQSPSNKVTEKGKDVELRCDPISGHTALYWYRQSLGQGLEFLIYFQGNSAPDKSGLPSDRFSAERTGGSVSTLTIQRTQQEDSAVYLCASSFAGADTQYFGPGTRLTVL.

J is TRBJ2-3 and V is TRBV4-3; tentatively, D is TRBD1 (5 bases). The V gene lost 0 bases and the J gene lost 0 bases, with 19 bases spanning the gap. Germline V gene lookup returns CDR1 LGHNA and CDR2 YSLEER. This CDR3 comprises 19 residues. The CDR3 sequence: CASSQDTMRWAGSTDTQYF. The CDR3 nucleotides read TGCGCCAGCAGCCAAGATACAATGAGATGGGCAGGGAGCACAGATACGCAGTATTTT.

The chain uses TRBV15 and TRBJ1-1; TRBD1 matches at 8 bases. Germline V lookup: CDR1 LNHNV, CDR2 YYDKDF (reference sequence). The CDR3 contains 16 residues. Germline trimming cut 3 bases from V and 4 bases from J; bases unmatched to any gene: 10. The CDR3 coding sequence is TGTGCCACCAGCAGCCCCTTCGGGACAGGATTCACTGAAGCTTTCTTT. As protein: CATSSPFGTGFTEAFF.

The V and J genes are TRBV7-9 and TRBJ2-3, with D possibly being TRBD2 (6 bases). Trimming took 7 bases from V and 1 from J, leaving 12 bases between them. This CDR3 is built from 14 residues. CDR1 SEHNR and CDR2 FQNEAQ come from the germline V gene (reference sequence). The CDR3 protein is CASTSTGGTDTQYF. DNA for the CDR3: TGTGCCAGCACCTCCACGGGGGGCACAGATACGCAGTATTTT.

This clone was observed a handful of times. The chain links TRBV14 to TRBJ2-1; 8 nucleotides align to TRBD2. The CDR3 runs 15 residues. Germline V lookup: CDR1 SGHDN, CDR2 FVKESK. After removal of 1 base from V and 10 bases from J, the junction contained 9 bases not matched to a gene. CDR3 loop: CASSQVLGRAIEQFF. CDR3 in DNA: TGTGCCAGCAGCCAAGTTCTCGGGAGGGCCATCGAGCAGTTCTTC.

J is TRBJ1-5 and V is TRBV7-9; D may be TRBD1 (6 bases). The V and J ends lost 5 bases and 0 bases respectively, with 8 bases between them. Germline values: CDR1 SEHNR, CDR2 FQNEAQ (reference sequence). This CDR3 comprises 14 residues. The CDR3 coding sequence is TGTGCCAGCAGCCCCAGGGGTAGCAATCAGCCCCAGCATTTT. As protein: CASSPRGSNQPQHF.

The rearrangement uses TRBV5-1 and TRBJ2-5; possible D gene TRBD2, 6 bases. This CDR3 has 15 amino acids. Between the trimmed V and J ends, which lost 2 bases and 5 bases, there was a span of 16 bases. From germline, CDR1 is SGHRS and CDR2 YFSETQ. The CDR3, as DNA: TGCGCCAGCAGCTTTCTACCGGGAGCCGGGGAGACCCAGTACTTC. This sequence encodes CASSFLPGAGETQYF. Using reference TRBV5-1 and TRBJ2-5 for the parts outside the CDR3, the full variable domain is KAGVTQTPRYLIKTRGQQVTLSCSPISGHRSVSWYQQTPGQGLQFLFEYFSETQRNKGNFPGRFSGRQFSNSRSEMNVSTLELGDSALYLCASSFLPGAGETQYFGPGTRLLVL.

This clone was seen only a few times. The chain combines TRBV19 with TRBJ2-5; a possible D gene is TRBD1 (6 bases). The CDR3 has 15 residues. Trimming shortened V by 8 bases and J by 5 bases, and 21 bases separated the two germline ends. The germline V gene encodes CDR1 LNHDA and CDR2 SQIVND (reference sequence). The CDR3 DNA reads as TGTGCCAGTGGAACAGGGACGGTGTCTCTGGAGACCCAGTACTTC. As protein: CASGTGTVSLETQYF.

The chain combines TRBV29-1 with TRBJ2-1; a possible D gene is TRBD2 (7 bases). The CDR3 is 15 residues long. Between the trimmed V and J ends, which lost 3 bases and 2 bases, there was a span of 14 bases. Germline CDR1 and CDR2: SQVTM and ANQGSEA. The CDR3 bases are TGCAGCGTTGATCGGAGCGGGGACACCTACAATGAGCAGTTCTTC. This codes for CSVDRSGDTYNEQFF.

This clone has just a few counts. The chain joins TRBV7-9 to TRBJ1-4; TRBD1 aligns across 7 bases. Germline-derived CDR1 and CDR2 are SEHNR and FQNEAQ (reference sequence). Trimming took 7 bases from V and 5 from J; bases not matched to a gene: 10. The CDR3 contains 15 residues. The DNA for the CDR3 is TGTGCCAGCATCCCCGGGGTGACAGGGAATGAAAAACTGTTTTTT. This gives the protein CASIPGVTGNEKLFF.

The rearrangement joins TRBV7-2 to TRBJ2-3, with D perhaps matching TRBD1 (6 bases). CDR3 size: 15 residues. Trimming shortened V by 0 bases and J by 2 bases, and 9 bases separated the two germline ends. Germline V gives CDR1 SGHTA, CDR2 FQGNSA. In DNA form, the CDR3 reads TGTGCCAGCAGCTTAGCGTCAGGGGTCACAGATACGCAGTATTTT. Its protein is CASSLASGVTDTQYF.

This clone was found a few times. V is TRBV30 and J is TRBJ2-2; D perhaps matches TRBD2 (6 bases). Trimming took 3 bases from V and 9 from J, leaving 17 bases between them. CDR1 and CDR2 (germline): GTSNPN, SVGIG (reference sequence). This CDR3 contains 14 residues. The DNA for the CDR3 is TGTGCCTGGAGCGGCGGGACGGTCCCCTGGGAGCTGTTTTTT. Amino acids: CAWSGGTVPWELFF.

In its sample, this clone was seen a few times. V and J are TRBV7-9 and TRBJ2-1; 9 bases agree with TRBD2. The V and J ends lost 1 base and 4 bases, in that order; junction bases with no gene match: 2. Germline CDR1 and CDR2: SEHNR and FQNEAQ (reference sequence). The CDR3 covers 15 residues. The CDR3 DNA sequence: TGTGCCAGCAGCTTAGGCAGCGGGGGGTACAATGAGCAGTTCTTC. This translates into CASSLGSGGYNEQFF.

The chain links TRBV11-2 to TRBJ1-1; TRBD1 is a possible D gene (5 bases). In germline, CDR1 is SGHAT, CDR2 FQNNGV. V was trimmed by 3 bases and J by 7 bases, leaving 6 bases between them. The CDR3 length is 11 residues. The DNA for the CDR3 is TGTGCCAGCAGCTTGGACATTGAAGCTTTCTTT. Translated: CASSLDIEAFF.

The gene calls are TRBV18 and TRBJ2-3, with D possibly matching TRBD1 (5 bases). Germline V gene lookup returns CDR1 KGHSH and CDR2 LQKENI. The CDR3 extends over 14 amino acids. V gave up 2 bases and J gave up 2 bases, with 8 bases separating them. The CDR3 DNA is TGTGCCAGCTCACCATCTGGGGCCACAGATACGCAGTATTTT. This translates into CASSPSGATDTQYF.

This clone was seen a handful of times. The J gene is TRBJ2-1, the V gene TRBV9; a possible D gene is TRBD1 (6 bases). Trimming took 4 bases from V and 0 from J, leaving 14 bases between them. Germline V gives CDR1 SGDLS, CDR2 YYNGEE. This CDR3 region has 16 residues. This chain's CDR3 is CASSTRGTFSYNEQFF. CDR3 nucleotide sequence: TGTGCCAGCAGCACACGAGGGACATTCTCCTACAATGAGCAGTTCTTC.